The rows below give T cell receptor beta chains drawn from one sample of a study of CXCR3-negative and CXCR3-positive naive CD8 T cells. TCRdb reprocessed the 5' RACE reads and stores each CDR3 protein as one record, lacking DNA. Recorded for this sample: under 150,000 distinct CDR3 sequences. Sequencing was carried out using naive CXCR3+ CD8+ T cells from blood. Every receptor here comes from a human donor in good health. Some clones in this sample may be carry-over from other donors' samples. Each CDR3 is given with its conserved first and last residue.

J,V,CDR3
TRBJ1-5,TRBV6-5,CASSYSASNQPQHF
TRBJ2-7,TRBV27,CASSRTGSEQYF
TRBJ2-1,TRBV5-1,CASSLASPSGGPHNEQFF
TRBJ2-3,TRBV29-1,CSVDPGTGYTDTQYF
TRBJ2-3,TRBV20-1,CSAPGGSEDTQYF
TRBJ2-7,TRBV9,CASSRGTGLSYEQYF
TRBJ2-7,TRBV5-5,CASSFSSEWNYEQYF
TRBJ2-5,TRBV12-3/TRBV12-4,CASSLTGVQETQYF
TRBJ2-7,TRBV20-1,CSARVPTHLAASYEQYF
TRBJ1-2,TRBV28,CASSLGYRTANYGYTF
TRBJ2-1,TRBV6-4,CASSPSGGSTDEQFF
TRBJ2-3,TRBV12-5,CASGLGTSGGTDTQYF
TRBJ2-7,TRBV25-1,CASHDFFEQYF
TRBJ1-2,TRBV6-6,CASSYANQGTYGYTF
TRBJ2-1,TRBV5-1,CASKTGLGRDEQFF
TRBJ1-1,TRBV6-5,CASSRRVETEAFF
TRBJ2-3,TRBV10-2,CASSDTDTQYF
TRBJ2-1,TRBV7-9,CASSPQRDQFF
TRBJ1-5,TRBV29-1,CSVGVGETQHF
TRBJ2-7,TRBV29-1,CSVLTTSEIYEQYF
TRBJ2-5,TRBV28,CASSSLQTGEETQYF
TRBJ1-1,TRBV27,CASSLGTYTEAFF
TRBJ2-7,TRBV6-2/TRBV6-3,CASSQPRDNTYEQYF
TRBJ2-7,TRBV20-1,CSARVPTGYEQYF
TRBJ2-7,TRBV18,CASSLSQGLLPYEQYF
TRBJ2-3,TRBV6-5,CASSYSSRTDTQYF
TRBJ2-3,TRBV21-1,CASSKDGLAPDTQYF
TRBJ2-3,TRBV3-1,CASSWGLAGSTGDTQYF
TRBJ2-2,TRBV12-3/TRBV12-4,CASSLGYVPNTGELFF
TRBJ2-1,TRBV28,CASSFARGSYNEQFF
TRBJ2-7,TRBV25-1,CASGGGQVPGEQYF